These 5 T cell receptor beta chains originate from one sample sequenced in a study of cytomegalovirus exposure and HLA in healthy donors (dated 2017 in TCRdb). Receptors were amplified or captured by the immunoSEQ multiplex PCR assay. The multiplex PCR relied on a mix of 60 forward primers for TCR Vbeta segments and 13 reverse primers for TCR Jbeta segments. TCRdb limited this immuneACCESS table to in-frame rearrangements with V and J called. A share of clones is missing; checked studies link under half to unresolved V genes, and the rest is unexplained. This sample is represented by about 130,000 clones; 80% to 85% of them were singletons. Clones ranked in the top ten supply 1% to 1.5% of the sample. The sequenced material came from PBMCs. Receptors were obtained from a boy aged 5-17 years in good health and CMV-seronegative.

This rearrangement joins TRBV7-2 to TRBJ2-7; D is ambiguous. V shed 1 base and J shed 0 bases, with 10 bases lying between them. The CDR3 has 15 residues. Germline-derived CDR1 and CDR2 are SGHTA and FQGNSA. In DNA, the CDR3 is TGTGCCAGCAGCTTAGGCGCCTCAAACTCCTACGAGCAGTACTTC. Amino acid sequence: CASSLGASNSYEQYF.

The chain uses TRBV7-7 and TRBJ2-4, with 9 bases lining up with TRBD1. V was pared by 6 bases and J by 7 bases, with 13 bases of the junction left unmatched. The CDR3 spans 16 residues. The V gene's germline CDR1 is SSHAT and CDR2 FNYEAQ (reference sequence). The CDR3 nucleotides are TGTGCCAGCAGTCGATTTAGGGGACAGGGCTACAACATTCAGTACTTC. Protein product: CASSRFRGQGYNIQYF. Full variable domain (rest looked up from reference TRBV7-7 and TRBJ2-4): GAGVSQSPRYKVTKRGQDVTLRCDPISSHATLYWYQQALGQGPEFLTYFNYEAQPDKSGLPSDRFSAERPEGSISTLTIQRTEQRDSAMYRCASSRFRGQGYNIQYFGAGTRLSVL.

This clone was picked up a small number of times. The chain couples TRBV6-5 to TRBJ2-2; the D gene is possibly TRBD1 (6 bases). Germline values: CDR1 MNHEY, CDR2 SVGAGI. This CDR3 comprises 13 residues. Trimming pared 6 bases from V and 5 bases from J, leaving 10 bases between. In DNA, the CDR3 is TGTGCCAGCAGAACCGACAGGACCGGGGAGCTGTTTTTT. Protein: CASRTDRTGELFF.

CDR3 protein: CASSRDIGNQPQHF. For the CDR3, the DNA is TGTGCCAGCAGCCGGGACATCGGCAATCAGCCCCAGCATTTT. This chain uses TRBV7-2 with TRBJ1-5; D may be TRBD1 (6 bases). The CDR3 runs to 14 residues. The V gene's germline CDR1 is SGHTA and CDR2 FQGNSA. V lost 5 bases and J 2 bases, leaving 10 bases between the germline ends.

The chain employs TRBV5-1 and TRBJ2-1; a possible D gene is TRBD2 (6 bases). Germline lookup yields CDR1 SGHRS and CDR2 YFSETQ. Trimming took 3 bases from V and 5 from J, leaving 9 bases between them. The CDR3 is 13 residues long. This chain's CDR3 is CASSWDSNNEQFF. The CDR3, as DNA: TGCGCCAGCAGCTGGGACTCGAACAATGAGCAGTTCTTC.